A single sample is the source of the 20 T cell receptor beta chains below, sequenced in a study of blood T cells in healthy people across ages (dated by TCRdb to between 2014 and 2016). Libraries were built with 5' RACE. TCRdb lists the instrument as Illumina HiSeq 2500. A second PCR of about 6 to 12 cycles was run with a J-beta primer mix and a sample-barcoded 5' primer. Through fastp at Q25 and MiXCR, TCRdb rebuilt clones from the public reads, retaining in-frame beta chains. For every CDR3 protein sequence, its rows merge into one entry that carries the most common genes and DNA. The sample has 550,000 to 800,000 distinct CDR3 sequences on record, approximately 29% of them singletons. Jointly, the top ten make up 15% of the sample. Sequenced: blood. The receptors here all came from a woman of 80 years or more in good health. Donor details come from another sample of the same person, matched by shared clones.

This clonotype was counted many times. The chain recombines TRBV4-3 with TRBJ2-1; 7 nucleotides line up with TRBD2. The germline V gene has CDR1 LGHNA and CDR2 YSLEER. Germline trimming cut 0 bases from V and 0 bases from J; bases unmatched to any gene: 8. The CDR3 has 18 residues. CDR3: CASSQDLAGGGSYNEQFF. As DNA, the CDR3 is TGCGCCAGCAGCCAAGATCTTGCGGGCGGGGGCTCCTACAATGAGCAGTTCTTC.

DNA of the CDR3: TGTGCCAGCAGTCGAGCACGACTCCGGGATAATTCACCCCTCCACTTT. It yields the protein CASSRARLRDNSPLHF. V and J are TRBV28 and TRBJ1-6; D is unclear. The V and J ends lost 5 bases and 5 bases respectively, with 16 bases between them. Per the germline V gene, CDR1 is MDHEN and CDR2 is SYDVKM. This CDR3 is 16 amino acids long.

The chain is built from TRBV5-1 and TRBJ2-3, with 10 positions matching TRBD2. V was clipped by 0 bases and J by 3 bases; unmatched bases: 7. CDR1 and CDR2 (germline): SGHRS, YFSETQ. The CDR3 spans 17 residues. CDR3 nucleotide sequence: TGCGCCAGCAGCTTGGAGCGGGGGGGCCTTAGTACAGATACGCAGTATTTT. Its translation is CASSLERGGLSTDTQYF. Full variable domain (rest looked up from reference TRBV5-1 and TRBJ2-3): KAGVTQTPRYLIKTRGQQVTLSCSPISGHRSVSWYQQTPGQGLQFLFEYFSETQRNKGNFPGRFSGRQFSNSRSEMNVSTLELGDSALYLCASSLERGGLSTDTQYFGPGTRLTVL.

The rearrangement joins TRBV4-3 to TRBJ1-4; D gene ambiguous. The CDR3 is 14 amino acids. CDR1 and CDR2 from the germline V gene are LGHNA and YSLEER. V was trimmed by 4 bases and J by 6 bases, leaving 12 bases between them. The CDR3 spells CASSPRFLYEKLFF. CDR3 DNA: TGCGCCAGCAGCCCCCGTTTCCTATATGAAAAACTGTTTTTT.

This clonotype was recorded many times. The CDR3 loop reads CASSPRTGQAYEQYF. For the CDR3, the DNA is TGTGCCAGCTCACCAAGGACAGGGCAAGCCTACGAGCAGTACTTC. V gene TRBV18 combines with J gene TRBJ2-7; the match to TRBD1 covers 8 bases. The V and J ends lost 2 bases and 2 bases, in that order; junction bases with no gene match: 5. The CDR3 is 15 residues long. Looked up from germline, CDR1 is KGHSH and CDR2 is LQKENI.

This clonotype has a handful of counts. V is TRBV12-3 or TRBV12-4 and J is TRBJ1-1; 7 bases map to TRBD1. There are 13 residues in the CDR3. With V trimmed by 6 bases and J by 8 bases, 9 bases remained unmatched. The CDR3 DNA is TGTGCCAGCAGGTCGAGACAGGGAGGCGAAGCTTTCTTT. Its translation is CASRSRQGGEAFF.

This CDR3 reads CASGQVYANEQFF. The CDR3 DNA reads as TGTGCCAGCGGACAGGTGTACGCCAATGAGCAGTTCTTC. The J gene is TRBJ2-1, the V gene TRBV5-6; 7 bases line up with TRBD1. This CDR3 is built from 13 residues. Trimming removed 7 bases from V and 6 bases from J; junction bases left unmatched: 7. Germline lookup yields CDR1 SGHDT and CDR2 YYEEEE.

This clonotype was detected only a few times. The chain carries TRBV6-1 and TRBJ1-2; 10 bases map to TRBD1. Trimming at V came to 3 bases and at J to 5 bases, leaving 6 bases not matched to a gene. The CDR3 spans 15 residues. The germline V gene encodes CDR1 MNHNS and CDR2 SASEGT. In DNA form, the CDR3 reads TGTGCCAGCAGTGATGCCGGGACAGGGGTATATGGCTACACCTTC. Amino acid sequence: CASSDAGTGVYGYTF.

This clonotype was seen at least ten times. The J gene is TRBJ1-5, the V gene TRBV18; 11 bases fit TRBD1. The CDR3 loop spans 17 amino acids. Germline V gene sequence: CDR1 KGHSH, CDR2 LQKENI. V was pared by 1 base and J by 4 bases, with 6 bases of the junction left unmatched. CDR3 DNA: TGTGCCAGCTCACCACTCCCCGGACAGGGGGCGAATCAGCCCCAGCATTTT. Encoded protein: CASSPLPGQGANQPQHF.

This clonotype has a count of ten or more. The CDR3 DNA is TGCAGCGTTGAACTGGACAGGAGAGCTAACTATGGCTACACCTTC. Translated, it gives CSVELDRRANYGYTF. V is TRBV29-1 and J is TRBJ1-2; the match to TRBD1 covers 7 bases. V shed 2 bases, J shed 0 bases, and the junction held 6 bases outside the gene matches. Germline CDR1 and CDR2: SQVTM and ANQGSEA. The CDR3 runs 15 residues. Drawing the rest from reference TRBV29-1 and TRBJ1-2, the complete variable domain is SAVISQKPSRDICQRGTSLTIQCQVDSQVTMMFWYRQQPGQSLTLIATANQGSEATYESGFVIDKFPISRPNLTFSTLTVSNMSPEDSSIYLCSVELDRRANYGYTFGSGTRLTVV.

This clonotype came up many times. The chain combines TRBV7-9 with TRBJ1-1, with D uncertain. This CDR3 has 13 residues. The V end was cut by 5 bases, the J end by 4 bases, with 11 bases between. Germline CDR1 reads SEHNR; CDR2 reads FQNEAQ (reference sequence). The CDR3 bases are TGTGCCAGCAGCCGGCCGGGCGGCACTGAAGCTTTCTTT. Amino acid sequence: CASSRPGGTEAFF.

At least ten counts were recorded for this clonotype. The rearrangement joins TRBV5-5 to TRBJ2-5; tentative D call: TRBD2 (6 bases). V was shortened by 5 bases and J by 1 base, with 12 bases between the two germline ends. This CDR3 spans 14 amino acids. Per the germline V gene, CDR1 is SGHKS and CDR2 is YYEKEE (reference sequence). For the CDR3, the DNA is TGTGCCAGCAGTCGAACGGGAGTCCAAGAGACCCAGTACTTC. This sequence encodes CASSRTGVQETQYF.

On this clonotype: A much larger clone sits a single nucleotide away, making a read error possible. The chain is built from TRBV28 and TRBJ2-5; possibly TRBD1 or TRBD2 for D (6 bases each). The CDR3 runs to 15 residues. CDR1 and CDR2 (germline): MDHEN, SYDVKM. V lost 6 bases and J 11 bases, leaving 25 bases between the germline ends. Written as DNA, the CDR3 is TGTGCCAGCAGGCCTCCTAGAGGGGGGCTCCATGAGCAGTACTTC. Residues: CASRPPRGGLHEQYF.

This clonotype came up many times. V is TRBV18 and J is TRBJ2-1, with D unclear. Germline V lookup: CDR1 KGHSH, CDR2 LQKENI. This CDR3 is built from 12 residues. The ends were cut back, 1 base at V and 7 bases at J, with 5 bases in the middle. The CDR3 DNA reads TGTGCCAGCTCACCACGAGAGAATGAGCAGTTCTTC. Translation gives CASSPRENEQFF.

The V call is TRBV4-2, the J call TRBJ2-5; D call uncertain. Germline-derived CDR1 and CDR2 are LGHNA and YNFKEQ. Trimming shortened V by 0 bases and J by 11 bases, and 19 bases separated the two germline ends. The CDR3 runs 15 residues. The CDR3 nucleotides are TGTGCCAGCAGCCAAGATTTGGCTGAAGGAGACGGGCAGTACTTC. Translation gives CASSQDLAEGDGQYF.

Remarks on this clonotype: A junction end diverges from the germline sequence, so it may reflect a read error. This chain links TRBV28 with TRBJ1-4, with D unresolved. This CDR3 spans 14 amino acids. The germline CDR1 and CDR2 sequences are MDHEN and SYDVKM. DNA for the CDR3: TGTACCAGCAGTTTTAGAGGGCGGAATGAAAAACTGTTTTTT. It specifies CTSSFRGRNEKLFF.

This clonotype was seen at least ten times. The CDR3: CSASRSDTQYF. The CDR3 DNA follows: TGCAGTGCTTCACGCTCCGATACGCAGTATTTT. The chain couples TRBV20-1 to TRBJ2-3; no clear D gene. Per the germline V gene, CDR1 is DFQATT and CDR2 is SNEGSKA (reference sequence). This CDR3 is built from 11 residues. Trimming pared 5 bases from V and 6 bases from J, leaving 9 bases between.

In this sample, this clonotype turned up once. A much bigger clone sits one base away, suggesting this may be a read error. This chain uses TRBV20-1 with TRBJ2-3; 12 bases agree with TRBD2. Germline loops: CDR1 DFQATT, CDR2 SNEGSKA (reference sequence). There are 18 residues in the CDR3. J lost 4 bases, V lost 0 bases, and 11 bases had no gene match. CDR3 DNA sequence: TGCAGTGCTAGAGATCTAAGGGCTAGCGGGGGGGTCGCAGATACGCAGTATTTT. Translated: CSARDLRASGGVADTQYF.

This clonotype has only a few counts. The genes are TRBV12-3 or TRBV12-4 and TRBJ2-2, with 11 bases that match TRBD2. The V gene end was trimmed by 4 bases and the J gene end by 0 bases; junction bases not matched to a gene: 10. This CDR3 spans 19 amino acids. The CDR3 bases are TGTGCCAGCAGTTCGCACCTAGCGGGGGGCCTATCGAACACCGGGGAGCTGTTTTTT. It codes for CASSSHLAGGLSNTGELFF.

V gene TRBV5-6 combines with J gene TRBJ2-7; 9 bases agree with TRBD2. The CDR3 has 16 amino acids. Per the germline V gene, CDR1 is SGHDT and CDR2 is YYEEEE. V gave up 0 bases and J gave up 0 bases; unmatched junction bases: 4. This CDR3 reads CASSLGYSGSSYEQYF. CDR3 DNA: TGTGCCAGCAGCTTGGGGTATAGCGGGAGCTCCTACGAGCAGTACTTC. The full variable domain, rest sourced from reference TRBV5-6 and TRBJ2-7, is DAGVTQSPTHLIKTRGQQVTLRCSPKSGHDTVSWYQQALGQGPQFIFQYYEEEERQRGNFPDRFSGHQFPNYSSELNVNALLLGDSALYLCASSLGYSGSSYEQYFGPGTRLTVT.